The TCR beta chain described here comes from a study of T cell repertoires in ileal Crohn's disease. As for the study in general: Postoperative therapy was given to about half: fewer than 14 thiopurines, 15 to 20 anti-TNF agents.

The V end was cut by 0 bases, the J end by 4 bases, with 12 bases between. The CDR3 has 15 residues. Germline CDR1 MNHEY, CDR2 SVGAGI. Assay used: immunoSEQ multiplex PCR; TCRdb lists only in-frame clones, some missing. Among just over 3,000 clones listed, 75% to 90% were seen once. Time point meaning: neoterminal ileum biopsy at postoperative endoscopy, about 6 months after surgery. The source material was ileal tissue. This sequence joins TRBV6-5 and TRBJ1-1; D gene uncertain. The TCR comes from an adult with Crohn's disease. The CDR3 DNA reads TGTGCCAGCAGTTACTCTTCCGGGCACGGCACTGAAGCTTTCTTT. It yields the protein CASSYSSGHGTEAFF.